This T cell receptor (beta chain) was captured in a study of cytomegalovirus exposure and HLA in healthy donors. Study-level points and caveats: TCR beta chains numbering more than 150 were designated cytomegalovirus-associated.

The germline gives CDR1 WNHNN, CDR2 SYGVQD (reference sequence). The CDR3 covers 17 residues. V was clipped by 1 base and J by 0 bases, with 16 bases between them. 13 Jbeta primers and 60 Vbeta primers were used for the PCR. Profiling relied on immunoSEQ multiplex PCR, and the TCRdb table lists in-frame clones only, not all of them. The listing records 50,000 to 80,000 clones. As for this clone: Its antigen remains unidentified.

The genes are TRBV10-1 and TRBJ2-7; perhaps TRBD2 as D (5 bases). The TCR sequence derives from a woman younger than 30 in good health and CMV-seronegative. The sample taken for sequencing was PBMCs. CDR3 residues: CASSECERGQTSYEQYF. The CDR3 DNA reads as TGCGCCAGCAGTGAGTGTGAGAGAGGGCAGACCTCCTACGAGCAGTACTTC.